This T cell receptor beta chain was retrieved from a study of tissue T cells after allogeneic stem cell transplantation. Study-level points and caveats: The study did not identify alloreactive or antigen-specific tissue TCRs, and some clones might be persisting host cells. Motif-based clustering found tissue-specific repertoire signatures shared across patients, though few clones were shared. Anatomically similar tissues had similar TCR repertoires within each patient.

This table comes from immunoSEQ multiplex PCR, and its TCRdb copy is limited to in-frame clones, with some not included. The data contain about 6,900 clones, 40% to 60% of them singletons. With regard to this clone: Its antigen remains unidentified. Germline and genes: mouse.

Time point defined: mouse harvest day 7 after allogeneic transplant. The graft held 10^6 splenic CD5+ T cells and 10^7 T-cell-depleted bone marrow cells. This mouse GVHD model was MHC-mismatched B6 to BALB/c, profiled day 7 or 14. The source material was gut tissue. The TCR was taken from a female BALB/c mouse given C57BL/6 T cells with graft-versus-host disease after an allogeneic hematopoietic cell transplant.

CDR3 amino acids: CASSRQGGNSPLYF. The covered CDR3 bases are TGTGCCAGCAGCCGACAGGGAGGGAATTCGCCCCTCTAC. This chain links TRBV26 with TRBJ1-6, with 7 positions matching TRBD1. The CDR3 is cut off 1 residue early in the read; its end comes from the germline J gene. TRBJ1-6 is an open reading frame whose function is uncertain. V dropped 6 bases and J dropped 7; count of bases not matched to a gene: 6. In germline, CDR1 is KGHPV, CDR2 FQNQEV (reference sequence). This CDR3 contains 14 residues.